The clone carrying this TCR beta chain was seen only a few times. These data originate in a study of control samples from healthy donors and cancer patients. Sequencing was performed with immunoSEQ multiplex PCR; in TCRdb, only in-frame clones are kept and a portion is missing. Of 120,000 or so clones detected, approximately 84% appear once; the ten largest clones hold about 1.8%. In germline, CDR1 is SGDLS, CDR2 YYNGEE. The CDR3 has 14 residues. The V gene lost 5 bases and the J gene lost 1 base, with 10 bases spanning the gap. The receptor was derived from a young man in good health. Input material: blood. This chain joins TRBV9 and TRBJ2-1; D call uncertain. The CDR3 DNA reads TGTGCCAGCAGTCCTGGGCTTTCCTACAATGAGCAGTTCTTC. Amino acids: CASSPGLSYNEQFF.